A selection of T cell receptor beta chains follows, all from one sample in a study of cytomegalovirus exposure and HLA in healthy donors. TCRdb keeps only in-frame clones here, not all; method: immunoSEQ multiplex PCR. This table holds 250,000 or so clones, approximately 82% found once. What was sequenced was PBMCs. Receptor source: a woman between 55 and 75 years old in good health and CMV-seropositive. Both conserved end residues are part of each CDR3. The D gene is left open where the match is weak. Only some rows state a clone size, as once, few, many or a class for expanded clones.

D gene	clone size	V gene	J gene	CDR3 DNA	CDR3 protein
-	-	TRBV2	TRBJ2-7	TGTGCCAGCAGTGACGCCTACGAGCAGTACTTC	CASSDAYEQYF
TRBD1	-	TRBV2	TRBJ2-4	TGTGCCAGCAGTCCCTTGACAGGGGGGGACGGCATTCAGTACTTC	CASSPLTGGDGIQYF
-	-	TRBV9	TRBJ1-5	TGTGCCAGCAGCACAAGACAGGAAAGGGAGCCCCAGCATTTT	CASSTRQEREPQHF
-	-	TRBV5-1	TRBJ2-1	TGCGCCAGCAGACCAAATTACAGGGAATCCCTAAGATACAATGAGCAGTTCTTC	CASRPNYRESLRYNEQFF
TRBD2	once	TRBV7-8	TRBJ2-7	TGTGCCAGCAGCTTTAGACTAGCGGGAGGCAAAGAGCAGTACTTC	CASSFRLAGGKEQYF
-	-	TRBV6-1	TRBJ1-1	TGTGCCAGCAGTACCGCAGGGGAAACTGAAGCTTTCTTT	CASSTAGETEAFF
TRBD2	-	TRBV5-1	TRBJ2-7	TGCGCCAGCAGAGGCGCTAGCGGGAGTCCCTACGAGCAGTACTTC	CASRGASGSPYEQYF
-	few	TRBV5-1	TRBJ2-3	TGCGCCAGCAGCTTGGCCGTAGACTGGGGCACAGATACGCAGTATTTT	CASSLAVDWGTDTQYF
TRBD2	-	TRBV10-3	TRBJ2-3	TGTGCCATCAGTGAGCATGGACTCGCTGCCGGGGGGGGGACGCAGTATTTT	CAISEHGLAAGGGTQYF
TRBD1	-	TRBV5-4	TRBJ1-2	TGTGCCAGCAGCACAGGACAGGGGCAGGGTGGCTACACCTTC	CASSTGQGQGGYTF
-	-	TRBV2	TRBJ2-7	TGTGCCAGCAGCCGCGACAGTCTTAACCCCTACGAGCAGTACTTC	CASSRDSLNPYEQYF
TRBD1	-	TRBV6-5	TRBJ1-3	TGTGCCAGCAGGATCACAGGGGGCTCTGGAAACACCATATATTTT	CASRITGGSGNTIYF
TRBD2	-	TRBV5-1	TRBJ2-3	TGCGCCAGCAGCTCGGGACTAGCGGGAGGGGCTAGCACAGATACGCAGTATTTT	CASSSGLAGGASTDTQYF
TRBD1	-	TRBV7-9	TRBJ1-1	TGTTCCAGCAGCTTGGGGACAGGGAGGAAAAACACTGAAGCTTTCTTT	CSSSLGTGRKNTEAFF
TRBD2	-	TRBV7-8	TRBJ2-2	TGTGCCAGCAGCTTGGGACGGGAGGCCGGGGAGCTGTTTTTT	CASSLGREAGELFF
-	-	TRBV21-1	TRBJ2-7	TGTGCCAGCAGCAAAGAACCAGGGGGCGGCGACGAGCAGTACTTC	CASSKEPGGGDEQYF
-	-	TRBV5-1	TRBJ2-3	TGCGCCAGCAGCCGGACTCTAACTAGCACAGATACGCAGTATTTT	CASSRTLTSTDTQYF
-	-	TRBV2	TRBJ1-1	TGTGCCAGCACGATTTTAGAGAACACTGAAGCTTTCTTT	CASTILENTEAFF
TRBD1	-	TRBV9	TRBJ1-2	TGTGCCAGCAGCCCGGATCCTACAGGACAGGGAGCTAACTATGGCTACACCTTC	CASSPDPTGQGANYGYTF
TRBD1	-	TRBV7-9	TRBJ2-7	TGTGCCAGCAGCCGCTCAGGGGCGAGGGGGCCTGGGGCTGAGCAGTACTTC	CASSRSGARGPGAEQYF
TRBD1	-	TRBV7-2	TRBJ1-2	TGTGCCAGCAGCCTGTCCGGGACAGGTTCGGGCTACACCTTC	CASSLSGTGSGYTF
-	-	TRBV6-5	TRBJ1-5	TGTGCCAGCAGTTACTCAGCGGGTTTCGATCAGCCCCAGCATTTT	CASSYSAGFDQPQHF
-	-	TRBV9	TRBJ2-3	TGTGCCAGCAGCACCAGCGTAACTAGCACAGATACGCAGTATTTT	CASSTSVTSTDTQYF
-	-	TRBV28	TRBJ2-7	TGTGCCAGCAGTGCCCCACGGAGAGAGTTAAGATACGAGCAGTACTTC	CASSAPRRELRYEQYF
TRBD1	-	TRBV5-1	TRBJ2-5	TGCGCCAGCAGATCACCCGGGACAGGGGATGAGACCCAGTACTTC	CASRSPGTGDETQYF
TRBD2	-	TRBV7-9	TRBJ2-3	TGTGCCAGCAGCTCCCTAGCGGGGCTAACAGATACGCAGTATTTT	CASSSLAGLTDTQYF
TRBD1	-	TRBV4-1	TRBJ2-3	TGCGCCAGCAGCCACTTGGTAGACAGGGGGCGTTTGGATACGCAGTATTTT	CASSHLVDRGRLDTQYF
TRBD1	-	TRBV5-1	TRBJ2-7	TGCGCCAGCAGCCGACAGGGAAGCTCCTACGAGCAGTACTTC	CASSRQGSSYEQYF
TRBD1	-	TRBV9	TRBJ1-4	TGTGCCAGCAGCGCGCGGACAGGGGATGAAAAACTGTTTTTT	CASSARTGDEKLFF
-	-	TRBV5-4	TRBJ2-1	TGTGCCAGCAGCTACCCCTTGGGGGACTTCAATGAGCAGTTCTTC	CASSYPLGDFNEQFF
-	-	TRBV15	TRBJ1-5	TGTGCCACCAGCAGAGACACAGGGCTCGGTCAGCCCCAGCATTTT	CATSRDTGLGQPQHF
TRBD1	few	TRBV9	TRBJ2-7	TGTGCCAGCAGCGTAGGGGGAGCGGGACAGGGCTACTACGAGCAGTACTTC	CASSVGGAGQGYYEQYF
-	-	TRBV7-2	TRBJ1-2	TGTGCCAGCAGCTTTCCCCGTACTAACTATGGCTACACCTTC	CASSFPRTNYGYTF
TRBD1	once	TRBV4-1	TRBJ1-2	TGCGCCAGCAGCCCCAGGGACAGTAACTATGGCTACACCTTC	CASSPRDSNYGYTF
-	-	TRBV9	TRBJ1-5	TGTGCCAGCAGCGTAGAGGTGGCGGGTCAGCCCCAGCATTTT	CASSVEVAGQPQHF
-	-	TRBV7-9	TRBJ2-5	TGTGCCAGCAACCCCTCGGAGCGGGTGGAGCAGTACTTC	CASNPSERVEQYF
-	-	TRBV29-1	TRBJ2-6	TGCAGCGTTGAAACCCGAGAAGACTCTGGGGCCAACGTCCTGACTTTC	CSVETREDSGANVLTF
TRBD1	-	TRBV10-3	TRBJ1-3	TGTGCCATCAGGAACGGACAGGCCGAGAGCTCTGGAAACACCATATATTTT	CAIRNGQAESSGNTIYF
TRBD1	-	TRBV29-1	TRBJ2-7	TGCAGCGTAACCGGGACAGGGGGCATCGAGCAGTACTTC	CSVTGTGGIEQYF
-	-	TRBV15	TRBJ2-1	TGTGCCACCAGCGGGCTGGTTAGCTCCTACAATGAGCAGTTCTTC	CATSGLVSSYNEQFF
TRBD2	-	TRBV6-6	TRBJ2-7	TGTGCCAGCAGTCCCACCCTAGCGGTTTCCTACGAGCAGTACTTC	CASSPTLAVSYEQYF
TRBD1	-	TRBV29-1	TRBJ1-4	TGCAGCGTGGGACAGGTACTAGGCGAAAAACTGTTTTTT	CSVGQVLGEKLFF
TRBD1	-	TRBV25-1	TRBJ1-2	TGTGCCAGCAGTGATCAGGGGGGATTATTGTCGAGAGTCTACACCTTC	CASSDQGGLLSRVYTF
TRBD1	-	TRBV28	TRBJ1-4	TGTGCCAGCAGTTTGCCCCAGACAGGGGGATCGGGAAAACTGTTTTTT	CASSLPQTGGSGKLFF
-	-	TRBV4-2	TRBJ2-7	TGTGCCAGCAGCCATCTTCGGGACACCTCTGGCGAGCAGTACTTC	CASSHLRDTSGEQYF
TRBD2	-	TRBV6-1	TRBJ2-1	TGTGCCAGCAGGGAGGGGCGGGGGACCTACAATGAGCAGTTCTTC	CASREGRGTYNEQFF
TRBD2	few	TRBV11-2	TRBJ2-1	TGTGCCAGCACCTTCTCCAGTAGCGGGAGAGGGTACAATGAGCAGTTCTTC	CASTFSSSGRGYNEQFF
-	-	TRBV18	TRBJ2-3	TGTGCCAGCTCACCATCGACAGATACGCAGTATTTT	CASSPSTDTQYF
-	-	TRBV7-2	TRBJ1-6	TGTGCCAGCAGCCCTACAGACCCTGGGAGTAATTCACCCCTCCACTTT	CASSPTDPGSNSPLHF
-	-	TRBV9	TRBJ2-5	TGTGCCAGCAGCATCGGGACTGAATCAGAGACCCAGTACTTC	CASSIGTESETQYF
-	-	TRBV28	TRBJ1-3	TGTGCCAGCAGTGGACCAGGACATCTCTCTGGAAACACCATATATTTT	CASSGPGHLSGNTIYF
-	-	TRBV9	TRBJ2-2	TGTGCCAGCAGCGTAGTGGGAGGAACCGGGGAGCTGTTTTTT	CASSVVGGTGELFF